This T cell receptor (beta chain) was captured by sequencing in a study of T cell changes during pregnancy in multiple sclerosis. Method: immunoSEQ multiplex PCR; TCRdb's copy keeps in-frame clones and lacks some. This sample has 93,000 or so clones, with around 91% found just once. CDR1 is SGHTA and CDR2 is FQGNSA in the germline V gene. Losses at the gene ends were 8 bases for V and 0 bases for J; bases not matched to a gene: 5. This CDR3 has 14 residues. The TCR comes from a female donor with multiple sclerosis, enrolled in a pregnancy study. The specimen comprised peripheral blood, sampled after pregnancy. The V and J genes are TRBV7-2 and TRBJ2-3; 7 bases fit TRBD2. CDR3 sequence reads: CASVPRGSTDTQYF. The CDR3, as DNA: TGTGCCAGCGTCCCGCGGGGGAGCACAGATACGCAGTATTTT.